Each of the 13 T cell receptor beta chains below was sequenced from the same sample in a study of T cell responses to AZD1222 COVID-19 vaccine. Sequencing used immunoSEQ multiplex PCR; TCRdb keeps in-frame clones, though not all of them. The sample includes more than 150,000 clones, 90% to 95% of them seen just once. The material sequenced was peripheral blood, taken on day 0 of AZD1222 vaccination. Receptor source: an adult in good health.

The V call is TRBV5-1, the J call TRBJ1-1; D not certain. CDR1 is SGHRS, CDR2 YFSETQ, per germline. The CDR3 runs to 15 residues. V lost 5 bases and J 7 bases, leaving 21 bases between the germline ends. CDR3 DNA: TGCGCCAGCAGTGACAACCCGCTGAGGGCGGGTGAAGCTTTCTTT. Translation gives CASSDNPLRAGEAFF.

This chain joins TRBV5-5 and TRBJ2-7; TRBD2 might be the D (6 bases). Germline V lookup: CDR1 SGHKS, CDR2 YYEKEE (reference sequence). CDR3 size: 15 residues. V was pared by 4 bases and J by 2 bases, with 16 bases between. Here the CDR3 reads CASSRNGRLTYEQYF. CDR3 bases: TGTGCCAGCAGCCGGAACGGGAGACTAACCTACGAGCAGTACTTC.

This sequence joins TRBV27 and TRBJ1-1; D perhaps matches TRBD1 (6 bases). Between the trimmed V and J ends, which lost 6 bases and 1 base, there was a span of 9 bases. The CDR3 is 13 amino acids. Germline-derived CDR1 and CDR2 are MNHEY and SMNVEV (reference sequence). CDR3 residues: CASSGGPNTEAFF. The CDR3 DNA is TGTGCCAGCAGCGGGGGGCCGAACACTGAAGCTTTCTTT.

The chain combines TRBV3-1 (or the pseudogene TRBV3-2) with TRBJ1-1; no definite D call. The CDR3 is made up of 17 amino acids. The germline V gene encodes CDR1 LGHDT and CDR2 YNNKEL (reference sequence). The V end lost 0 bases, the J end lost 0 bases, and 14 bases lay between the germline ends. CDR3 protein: CASSQESSIYMNTEAFF. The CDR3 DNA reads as TGTGCCAGCAGCCAAGAATCGAGTATTTATATGAACACTGAAGCTTTCTTT.

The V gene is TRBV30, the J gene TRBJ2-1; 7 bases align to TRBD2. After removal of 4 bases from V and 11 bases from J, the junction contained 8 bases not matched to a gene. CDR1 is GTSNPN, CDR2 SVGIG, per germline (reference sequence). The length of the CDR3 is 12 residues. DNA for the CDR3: TGTGCCTGGATTGACGGGAGGAGTAAGCAGTTCTTC. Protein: CAWIDGRSKQFF. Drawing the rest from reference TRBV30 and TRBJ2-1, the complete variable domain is SQTIHQWPATLVQPVGSPLSLECTVEGTSNPNLYWYRQAAGRGLQLLFYSVGIGQISSEVPQNLSASRPQDRQFILSSKKLLLSDSGFYLCAWIDGRSKQFFGPGTRLTVL.

In DNA, the CDR3 is TGTGCCAGCAGCATAGGAGTTAACTATGGCTACACCTTC. This encodes CASSIGVNYGYTF. V is TRBV28 and J is TRBJ1-2; D gene ambiguous. The CDR3 sequence is 13 residues long. V lost 6 bases, J lost 1 base, and 9 bases lay in between. Germline CDR1 is MDHEN and CDR2 is SYDVKM.

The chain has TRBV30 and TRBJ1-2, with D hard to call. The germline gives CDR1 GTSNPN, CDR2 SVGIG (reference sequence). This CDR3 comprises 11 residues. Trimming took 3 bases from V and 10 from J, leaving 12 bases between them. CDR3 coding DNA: TGTGCCTGGAGGCAAGGAGCAACCTACACCTTC. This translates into CAWRQGATYTF.

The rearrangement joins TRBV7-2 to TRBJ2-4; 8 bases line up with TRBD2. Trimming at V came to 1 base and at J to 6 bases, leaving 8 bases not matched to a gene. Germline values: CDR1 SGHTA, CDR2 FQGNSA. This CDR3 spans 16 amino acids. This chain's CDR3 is CASSLGVRTSINIQYF. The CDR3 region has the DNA TGTGCCAGCAGCTTAGGAGTCAGGACTAGCATAAACATTCAGTACTTC.

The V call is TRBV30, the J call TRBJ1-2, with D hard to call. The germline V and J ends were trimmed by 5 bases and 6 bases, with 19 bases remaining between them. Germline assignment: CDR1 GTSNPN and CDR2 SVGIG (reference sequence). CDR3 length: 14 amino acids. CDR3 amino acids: CAWGPPNIVDGYTF. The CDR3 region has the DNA TGTGCCTGGGGACCCCCAAATATTGTAGATGGCTACACCTTC.

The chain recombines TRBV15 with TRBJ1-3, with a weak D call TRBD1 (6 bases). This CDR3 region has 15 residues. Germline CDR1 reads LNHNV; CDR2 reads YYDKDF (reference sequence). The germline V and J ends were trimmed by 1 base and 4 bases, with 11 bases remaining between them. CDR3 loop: CATSRVGGQGNTIYF. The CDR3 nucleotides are TGTGCCACCAGCAGAGTGGGTGGACAGGGAAACACCATATATTTT. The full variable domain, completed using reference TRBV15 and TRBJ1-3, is DAMVIQNPRYQVTQFGKPVTLSCSQTLNHNVMYWYQQKSSQAPKLLFHYYDKDFNNEADTPDNFQSRRPNTSFCFLDIRSPGLGDTAMYLCATSRVGGQGNTIYFGEGSWLTVV.

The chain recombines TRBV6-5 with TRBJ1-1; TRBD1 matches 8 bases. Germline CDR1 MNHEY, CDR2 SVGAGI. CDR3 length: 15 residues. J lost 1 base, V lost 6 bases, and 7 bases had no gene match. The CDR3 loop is CASSPGQGGNTEAFF. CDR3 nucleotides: TGTGCCAGCAGCCCCGGACAGGGAGGGAACACTGAAGCTTTCTTT.

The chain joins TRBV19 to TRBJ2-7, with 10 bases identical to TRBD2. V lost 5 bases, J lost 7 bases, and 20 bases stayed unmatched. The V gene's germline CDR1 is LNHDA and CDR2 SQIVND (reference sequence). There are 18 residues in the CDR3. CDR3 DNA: TGTGCCAGTAGTGAAGGGAGTAGCGGGAGGTCATTCGTGGGGGAGCAGTACTTC. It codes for CASSEGSSGRSFVGEQYF. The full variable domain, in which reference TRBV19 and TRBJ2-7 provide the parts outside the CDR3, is DGGITQSPKYLFRKEGQNVTLSCEQNLNHDAMYWYRQDPGQGLRLIYYSQIVNDFQKGDIAEGYSVSREKKESFPLTVTSAQKNPTAFYLCASSEGSSGRSFVGEQYFGPGTRLTVT.

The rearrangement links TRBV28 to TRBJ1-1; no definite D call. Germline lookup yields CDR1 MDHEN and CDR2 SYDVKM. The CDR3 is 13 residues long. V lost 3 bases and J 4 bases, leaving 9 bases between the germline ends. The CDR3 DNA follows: TGTGCCAGCAGTTTTGGGATTACCACTGAAGCTTTCTTT. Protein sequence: CASSFGITTEAFF. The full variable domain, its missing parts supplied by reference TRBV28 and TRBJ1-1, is DVKVTQSSRYLVKRTGEKVFLECVQDMDHENMFWYRQDPGLGLRLIYFSYDVKMKEKGDIPEGYSVSREKKERFSLILESASTNQTSMYLCASSFGITTEAFFGQGTRLTVV.